This T cell receptor beta chain is from a study of monozygotic twins with inflammatory bowel disease. The CDR3 contains 13 residues. Germline loops: CDR1 MNHEY, CDR2 SMNVEV (reference sequence). Using the 5' RACE reads, TCRdb records one entry per CDR3 protein without DNA. The sample includes around 220,000 distinct CDR3 sequences. Sequencing was carried out using blood. This sequence originates from a human donor with ulcerative colitis or Crohn's disease, or a healthy co-twin of an affected twin (not recorded which). The chain joins TRBV27 to TRBJ2-1; TCRdb indicates TRBD1, and absent DNA this call remains unverified. The CDR3 reads CASSLAGWDEQFF.